This TCR beta chain was found in a study of blood T cell repertoires in COVID-19. The length of the CDR3 is 15 residues. Between the trimmed V and J ends, which lost 6 bases and 5 bases, there was a span of 14 bases. The V gene's germline CDR1 is SNHLY and CDR2 FYNNEI. Some clones are missing from TCRdb's copy, which holds only in-frame ones; the method was immunoSEQ multiplex PCR. The sample carries fewer than 50,000 clones, roughly 85% recorded once. Sequencing used peripheral blood. This rearrangement joins TRBV2 to TRBJ1-6; maybe TRBD1 (5 bases). The source is a man aged 65-85 years with acute or convalescent COVID-19. The CDR3 nucleotides read TGTGCCAGCAGCTACGGGACTTCAAATAATTCACCCCTCCACTTT. This encodes CASSYGTSNNSPLHF. Supplemented by reference TRBV2 and TRBJ1-6, the full variable domain reads EPEVTQTPSHQVTQMGQEVILRCVPISNHLYFYWYRQILGQKVEFLVSFYNNEISEKSEIFDDQFSVERPDGSNFTLKIRSTKLEDSAMYFCASSYGTSNNSPLHFGNGTRLTVT.